Listed below are T cell receptor beta chains from one sample, sequenced in a study of T cell repertoires in cytomegalovirus infection. Each CDR3 protein gets one entry after TCRdb re-called the reads with MiXCR. There are about 340,000 distinct CDR3 sequences in the sample; around 29% occur only once, and 20% lies in the top ten. These receptors have no identified antigens. The sequenced sample was cultured PBMCs, obtained from culture after CMV antigen stimulation. The receptors come from a human donor in good health (CMV status not recorded). Some clones in this sample may be carry-over from other donors' samples. Each CDR3 is given with its conserved first and last residue. Each record gives: clone size, D gene, J gene, V gene, CDR3 DNA, CDR3 protein. The D gene is left open where the match is weak. Clone sizes are given selectively: once, few, many, or a class where the clone is expanded.

>few|.|TRBJ1-1|TRBV6-5
TGTGCCAGCAGTTACTCGCGGCTAAGGAACACTGAAGCTTTCTTT
CASSYSRLRNTEAFF
>many|.|TRBJ1-5|TRBV11-2
TGTGCCAGCAGCTTAGGCGAGGTGAATCAGCCCCAGCATTTT
CASSLGEVNQPQHF
>.|TRBD2|TRBJ2-7|TRBV7-6
TGTGCCAGCAGCTTAGGCGCTAGCGGGGGCCTCTCCTACGAGCAGTACTTC
CASSLGASGGLSYEQYF
>.|.|TRBJ2-3|TRBV12-3/TRBV12-4
TGTGCCAGCAGTTTAGTATGGGGGCCTAGCACAGATACGCAGTATTTT
CASSLVWGPSTDTQYF
>.|.|TRBJ2-7|TRBV7-2
TGTGCCAGCAGCTTAAGGCGGGGGCTCGACGAGCAGTACTTC
CASSLRRGLDEQYF
>.|.|TRBJ2-2|TRBV12-3/TRBV12-4
TGTGCCAGCAGTCTCCGGGACGTAGCCACCGGGGAGCTGTTTTTT
CASSLRDVATGELFF
>few|.|TRBJ2-3|TRBV4-2
TGTGCCAGCAGCCAAAGTGGTCGAGGGCGGCTGCTCACAGATACGCAGTATTTT
CASSQSGRGRLLTDTQYF
>few|TRBD1|TRBJ1-4|TRBV27
TGTGCCAGCAGTTCAAACAGGGGTGCTAATGAAAAACTGTTTTTT
CASSSNRGANEKLFF
>.|.|TRBJ2-1|TRBV7-4
TGTGCCAGCAGCTTGGGGGAAGGGGAGCAGTTCTTC
CASSLGEGEQFF
>.|.|TRBJ2-2|TRBV2
TGTGCCAGCAGGGACCGATACACCGGGGAGCTGTTTTTT
CASRDRYTGELFF
>few|TRBD2|TRBJ2-7|TRBV7-3
TGTGCCAGCAGCTTAAGCGGGAGGGCTGCGGACGAGCAGTACTTC
CASSLSGRAADEQYF
>many|.|TRBJ1-1|TRBV12-3/TRBV12-4
TGTGCCAGCAGTAGAACAGGGACGAACACTGAAGCTTTCTTT
CASSRTGTNTEAFF
>few|.|TRBJ1-1|TRBV3-1
TGTGCCAGCAGCCAAGATGTGAACACTGAAGCTTTCTTT
CASSQDVNTEAFF
>.|TRBD2|TRBJ2-3|TRBV10-3
TGTGCCATCAGTGAGACCGGACTAGCGAGCACAGATACGCAGTATTTT
CAISETGLASTDTQYF
>.|TRBD2|TRBJ2-7|TRBV7-3
TGTGCCAGCAGCTTCAGTACTAGCGGGGGGAAGACCTACGAGCAGTACTTC
CASSFSTSGGKTYEQYF
>many|TRBD1|TRBJ1-5|TRBV7-2
TGTGCCAGCAGCCCTATCTCGACAGGGGTGGGACAGCCCCAGCATTTT
CASSPISTGVGQPQHF
>many|TRBD1|TRBJ1-2|TRBV12-3/TRBV12-4
TGTGCCAGCAGTTCGACAGGGGCCGGCTACACCTTC
CASSSTGAGYTF
>many|TRBD1|TRBJ2-5|TRBV7-6
TGTGCCAGCGGCGGTCCCGGGACAGGGCTTCAAGAGACCCAGTACTTC
CASGGPGTGLQETQYF
>few|.|TRBJ2-2|TRBV6-2/TRBV6-3
TGTGCCAGCAGTTACTCGAGACGAAACACCGGGGAGCTGTTTTTT
CASSYSRRNTGELFF
>few|TRBD2|TRBJ2-3|TRBV7-9
TGTGCCAGCAGCTTAGCATCTAGCGGGGGAGCAGATACGCAGTATTTT
CASSLASSGGADTQYF
>few|TRBD2|TRBJ2-1|TRBV5-1
TGCGCCAGCAGCTTGGCCGAGCGGGGGTACAATGAGCAGTTCTTC
CASSLAERGYNEQFF
>few|.|TRBJ1-4|TRBV7-2
TGTGCCAGCAGCTCCAGACAGGCCGCTTCCGAAAAACTGTTTTTT
CASSSRQAASEKLFF
>.|TRBD1|TRBJ2-2|TRBV5-1
TGCGCCAGCAGCCCACCGGGACAGGGAATCGGGGAGCTGTTTTTT
CASSPPGQGIGELFF
>.|TRBD1|TRBJ1-4|TRBV5-4
TGTGCCAGCAGCAAGACAGGGGGCGTATATGAAAAACTGTTTTTT
CASSKTGGVYEKLFF
>few|.|TRBJ1-2|TRBV27
TGTGCCAGCAGTTCCCTGGAGGGTAGATCCTATGGCTACACCTTC
CASSSLEGRSYGYTF
>many|TRBD1|TRBJ1-5|TRBV12-3/TRBV12-4
TGTGCCAGCAGTAACAGGGGAGGGAATCAGCCCCAGCATTTT
CASSNRGGNQPQHF
>.|.|TRBJ1-1|TRBV7-8
TGTGCCAGCAGCCCCAGGAGGACAAACACTGAAGCTTTCTTT
CASSPRRTNTEAFF
>.|.|TRBJ2-3|TRBV28
TGTGCCAGCTCCAGGGGCGGGGGCACAGATACGCAGTATTTT
CASSRGGGTDTQYF
>.|TRBD2|TRBJ2-3|TRBV5-5
TGTGCCAGCAGGGTCCGACTAGCGGGGGACACAGATACGCAGTATTTT
CASRVRLAGDTDTQYF
>few|.|TRBJ2-7|TRBV14
TGTGCCAGCAGGGAAGACAGCGGAACCTACGAGCAGTACTTC
CASREDSGTYEQYF
>.|TRBD1|TRBJ1-1|TRBV19
TGTGCCAACCAGGGGGCTGACACTGAAGCTTTCTTT
CANQGADTEAFF
>few|TRBD1|TRBJ2-5|TRBV6-6
TGTGCCAGCAGTCCCGGGACAGGGGTGTTTGAGACCCAGTACTTC
CASSPGTGVFETQYF
>few|.|TRBJ2-7|TRBV25-1
TGTGCCAGCAGTATCTCTCGTTACGAGCAGTACTTC
CASSISRYEQYF
>many|TRBD1|TRBJ1-5|TRBV20-1
TGCAGTGCTGAAATGACAGGGAGGTTGCAGCCCCAGCATTTT
CSAEMTGRLQPQHF
>.|TRBD1|TRBJ2-7|TRBV28
TGTGCCAGCAGAAACAGGGGGCTCGTCGAGCAGTACTTC
CASRNRGLVEQYF
>many|TRBD1|TRBJ1-5|TRBV9
TGTGCCAGCAGCGTAGGCGGGACAGGGAATCAGCCCCAGCATTTT
CASSVGGTGNQPQHF
>.|.|TRBJ2-5|TRBV6-1
TGTGCCAGCAGGAGGGGGGGATTGGGCCAAGAGACCCAGTACTTC
CASRRGGLGQETQYF
>.|TRBD2|TRBJ2-3|TRBV28
TGTGCCAGCAGTTCCGCTAGCGGGGGGGCGGAAGATACGCAGTATTTT
CASSSASGGAEDTQYF
>once|.|TRBJ2-7|TRBV2
TGTGCCAGCTCCTACGGACGCAGCTCCTACGAGCAGTACTTC
CASSYGRSSYEQYF
>few|.|TRBJ2-5|TRBV18
TGTGCCAGCTTTCCGGACCGAGACCAAGAGACCCAGTACTTC
CASFPDRDQETQYF
>.|TRBD2|TRBJ2-3|TRBV14
TGTGCCAGCAGCCGCGGGGGAGCAGATACGCAGTATTTT
CASSRGGADTQYF
>few|TRBD2|TRBJ2-2|TRBV10-3
TGTGCCATCAGTCGGACTAGTAATGCCGGGGAGCTGTTTTTT
CAISRTSNAGELFF
>.|TRBD2|TRBJ2-7|TRBV6-6
TGTGCCAGCAGGGACGGGACTAGCGGGGCCTACGAGCAGTACTTC
CASRDGTSGAYEQYF
>.|TRBD2|TRBJ2-3|TRBV7-3
TGTGCCAGCAGCTCCCAGCGGGGGGGGAAGCTGGCAGATACGCAGTATTTT
CASSSQRGGKLADTQYF